This is a list of T cell receptor beta chains from one sample in a study of T cells in lung cancer brain metastases. The protocol was immunoSEQ multiplex PCR, while the TCRdb copy is restricted to in-frame clones and leaves out a portion. The sample contains approximately 4,800 clones, roughly 87% of which appear only once. Source material: tumor tissue from the primary lung tumor. Receptors originate from a woman between 45 and 60 years old with non-small cell lung cancer. The CDR3 runs from the conserved cysteine through the conserved F or W. D genes are given only for firm matches. Only part of the rows carry a size: once, few, many, or a class if the clone is expanded.

j_gene: TRBJ2-3
v_gene: TRBV7-8
d_gene: .
abundance: few
CDR3nt: TGTGCCAGCAGCTACGTAGGGGTTGCAACAGATACGCAGTATTTT
CDR3aa: CASSYVGVATDTQYF

j_gene: TRBJ2-3
v_gene: TRBV29-1
d_gene: .
abundance: .
CDR3nt: TGCAGCGTTGGGGCAGGCTCCGGGTTTCAGTATTTT
CDR3aa: CSVGAGSGFQYF

j_gene: TRBJ2-3
v_gene: TRBV6-5
d_gene: TRBD1
abundance: .
CDR3nt: TGTGCCACCCGGGACAGGGGACTAAGCACAGATACGCAGTATTTT
CDR3aa: CATRDRGLSTDTQYF

j_gene: TRBJ1-4
v_gene: TRBV6-1
d_gene: TRBD1
abundance: .
CDR3nt: TGTGCCAGCAGTTTCAGGGGGCGGGATGAAAAACTGTTTTTT
CDR3aa: CASSFRGRDEKLFF

j_gene: TRBJ1-3
v_gene: TRBV7-2
d_gene: .
abundance: .
CDR3nt: TGTGCCAGCAGCTTAGGGGTAAACACCATATATTTT
CDR3aa: CASSLGVNTIYF

j_gene: TRBJ2-1
v_gene: TRBV6-1
d_gene: TRBD2
abundance: .
CDR3nt: TGTGCCAGCAGTGAAGCCAGCGGGAGTCTCAATGAGCAGTTCTTC
CDR3aa: CASSEASGSLNEQFF

j_gene: TRBJ2-5
v_gene: TRBV6-1
d_gene: .
abundance: .
CDR3nt: TGTGCCAGCAGACGGGACACCCAAGAGACCCAGTACTTC
CDR3aa: CASRRDTQETQYF

j_gene: TRBJ1-5
v_gene: TRBV5-4
d_gene: .
abundance: .
CDR3nt: TGTGCCAGCAGCTTCGGCGGGAGCAATCAGCCCCAGCATTTT
CDR3aa: CASSFGGSNQPQHF

j_gene: TRBJ2-3
v_gene: TRBV6-1
d_gene: .
abundance: .
CDR3nt: TGTGCCAGCAGGGAGGACCTCACAGATACGCAGTATTTT
CDR3aa: CASREDLTDTQYF

j_gene: TRBJ1-4
v_gene: TRBV7-8
d_gene: .
abundance: .
CDR3nt: TGTGCCAGCAGCTTAGTGCCGGGGGCGGCTTTTAATGAAAAACTGTTTTTT
CDR3aa: CASSLVPGAAFNEKLFF

j_gene: TRBJ2-2
v_gene: TRBV11-2
d_gene: .
abundance: once
CDR3nt: TGTGCCAGCAGCTTCTCCCGAGGGGCCGGGGAGCTGTTTTTT
CDR3aa: CASSFSRGAGELFF

j_gene: TRBJ1-1
v_gene: TRBV7-6
d_gene: .
abundance: once
CDR3nt: TGTGCCAGCGGCCGGGACGGGAACACTGAAGCTTTCTTT
CDR3aa: CASGRDGNTEAFF

j_gene: TRBJ1-5
v_gene: TRBV7-6
d_gene: .
abundance: .
CDR3nt: TGTGCCAGCAGCTTGAGGGGCGGCAATCAGCCCCAGCATTTT
CDR3aa: CASSLRGGNQPQHF

j_gene: TRBJ1-5
v_gene: TRBV27
d_gene: .
abundance: .
CDR3nt: TGTGCCAGCAGTTTGCGAGCCGAAGGGCAGCCCCAGCATTTT
CDR3aa: CASSLRAEGQPQHF

j_gene: TRBJ2-3
v_gene: TRBV4-1
d_gene: TRBD2
abundance: few
CDR3nt: TGCGCCAGCAGCCGCGAACTAGCGGGAGGGCAACAAACGCAGTATTTT
CDR3aa: CASSRELAGGQQTQYF

j_gene: TRBJ2-5
v_gene: TRBV5-1
d_gene: TRBD1
abundance: .
CDR3nt: TGCGCCAGCAGCCCGACAGGGTTGAAGGAGACCCAGTACTTC
CDR3aa: CASSPTGLKETQYF

j_gene: TRBJ2-1
v_gene: TRBV14
d_gene: .
abundance: .
CDR3nt: TGTGCCAGCAGCCAATCCCGCGGCGAGCAGTTCTTC
CDR3aa: CASSQSRGEQFF

j_gene: TRBJ1-1
v_gene: TRBV5-4
d_gene: TRBD1
abundance: .
CDR3nt: TGTGCCAGCAGCTTGGGGACAGGGGGAAAAGCTTTCTTT
CDR3aa: CASSLGTGGKAFF

j_gene: TRBJ2-3
v_gene: TRBV18
d_gene: .
abundance: .
CDR3nt: TGTGCCAGCTCACCACCCAAGGTTAACAGGGAGGCAGATACGCAGTATTTT
CDR3aa: CASSPPKVNREADTQYF